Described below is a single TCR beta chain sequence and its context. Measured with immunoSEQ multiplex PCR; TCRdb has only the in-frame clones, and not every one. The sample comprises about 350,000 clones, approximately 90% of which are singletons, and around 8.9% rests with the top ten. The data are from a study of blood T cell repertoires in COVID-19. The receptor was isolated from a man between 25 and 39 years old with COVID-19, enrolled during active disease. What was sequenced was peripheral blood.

The CDR3 coding sequence is TGTGCCAGCAGCTTAGCGTTGGGGCGGCCCTACAATGAGCAGTTCTTC. Translation: CASSLALGRPYNEQFF. This sequence joins TRBV7-3 and TRBJ2-1; perhaps TRBD1 as D (5 bases). The CDR3 covers 16 residues. Germline loops: CDR1 SGHTA, CDR2 FQGTGA. Trimming left V 2 bases short and J 2 bases short, with 13 bases between.